Each of the 29 T cell receptor beta chains below was sequenced from the same sample in a study of blood T cell repertoires in COVID-19 (dated by TCRdb to 2019 to 2021). Libraries were built with the immunoSEQ multiplex PCR assay. The source is immuneACCESS, and TCRdb retained only in-frame sequences with V and J called. Part of the clones is not carried over; for the studies checked, unresolved V genes explain less than half of this, and the remainder is unexplained. The sample table contains 150,000 to 190,000 clones; only one count was recorded for over 75% of them. Of the sample, about 15% falls within the top ten clones. Sequenced: peripheral blood. Receptors originate from a woman aged 40-49 years with acute or convalescent COVID-19.

V usage is TRBV5-4 and J usage is TRBJ2-1, with TRBD1 matching 7 bases. This CDR3 comprises 15 residues. In germline, CDR1 is SGHNT, CDR2 YYREEE (reference sequence). Germline trimming cut 4 bases from V and 10 bases from J; bases unmatched to any gene: 14. The CDR3 nucleotides are TGTGCCAGCAGCCCCCCGGACAGGTCACCTAGCGAGCAGTTCTTC. It encodes CASSPPDRSPSEQFF.

V and J are TRBV5-4 and TRBJ2-3, with no clear D. Trimming removed 0 bases at V and 4 bases at J, with 3 bases between. Germline values: CDR1 SGHNT, CDR2 YYREEE (reference sequence). This CDR3 is 12 amino acids long. For the CDR3, the DNA is TGTGCCAGCAGCTTGGTCGCAGATACGCAGTATTTT. Amino acids: CASSLVADTQYF.

This clone came up once. CDR3 loop: CASSQGQGRYEQYF. The CDR3 nucleotides read TGTGCCAGCAGCCAAGGGCAGGGGCGGTACGAGCAGTACTTC. The chain combines TRBV14 with TRBJ2-7; weak D call: TRBD1 (6 bases). Germline-derived CDR1 and CDR2 are SGHDN and FVKESK. The CDR3 length is 14 residues. V lost 1 base, J lost 4 bases, and 11 bases lay in between.

This chain joins TRBV7-8 and TRBJ1-2; D may be TRBD1 (5 bases). CDR1 is SGHVS, CDR2 FQNEAQ, per germline. V dropped 5 bases and J dropped 1 base, with 26 bases sitting between them. CDR3 length equals 19 residues. CDR3 coding DNA: TGTGCCAGCAGCCCCTCGCGGTCGGAGGGGATGTATTTTAACTATGGCTACACCTTC. This sequence encodes CASSPSRSEGMYFNYGYTF.

DNA of the CDR3: TGTGCCAGCAGCTTAGCAGGGGGCGAGCAGTTCTTC. The encoded protein is CASSLAGGEQFF. The rearrangement links TRBV7-9 to TRBJ2-1; 7 bases fit TRBD1. Germline assignment: CDR1 SEHNR and CDR2 FQNEAQ (reference sequence). CDR3 size: 12 residues. J lost 10 bases, V lost 0 bases, and 0 bases had no gene match.

In its sample, this clone was seen a few times. The chain uses TRBV5-5 and TRBJ2-7; 9 bases are shared with TRBD1. From germline, CDR1 is SGHKS and CDR2 YYEKEE (reference sequence). The V gene end was trimmed by 1 base and the J gene end by 4 bases; junction bases not matched to a gene: 9. The CDR3 spans 16 residues. Here the CDR3 reads CASSLQGTGRGYEQYF. The CDR3 DNA follows: TGTGCCAGCAGCTTGCAGGGGACAGGGAGAGGGTACGAGCAGTACTTC.

The genes are TRBV28 and TRBJ2-3; D may be TRBD1 (5 bases). The CDR3 has 13 residues. V gave up 2 bases and J gave up 4 bases, with 7 bases separating them. Germline assignment: CDR1 MDHEN and CDR2 SYDVKM. The CDR3 DNA follows: TGTGCCAGCAGTTTACAGGGCCCAGATACGCAGTATTTT. Encoded protein: CASSLQGPDTQYF.

The rearrangement joins TRBV4-1 to TRBJ2-1; maybe TRBD2 (7 bases). V was cut by 3 bases and J by 7 bases, with 19 bases left in between. The germline V gene has CDR1 MGHRA and CDR2 YSYEKL. The CDR3 sequence is 16 residues long. The DNA for the CDR3 is TGCGCCAGCAGCCAGACCAGCGGGAAAGGGGGTAATGAGCAGTTCTTC. This encodes CASSQTSGKGGNEQFF.

The chain links TRBV5-6 to TRBJ2-2; D may be TRBD1 (6 bases). V lost 5 bases and J lost 4, with 18 bases in between. The CDR3 sequence is 16 residues long. CDR1 and CDR2 (germline): SGHDT, YYEEEE. The CDR3 coding sequence is TGTGCCAGCAGTTGGGGGCCCCTAGTCGGCACCGGGGAGCTGTTTTTT. Its protein is CASSWGPLVGTGELFF.

The CDR3 region is CASRENGELFF. Written as DNA, the CDR3 is TGTGCCAGCAGGGAGAACGGGGAGCTGTTTTTT. This chain links TRBV7-3 with TRBJ2-2; D call uncertain. V was pared by 6 bases and J by 7 bases, with 6 bases between. The V gene's germline CDR1 is SGHTA and CDR2 FQGTGA. This CDR3 spans 11 amino acids.

The chain recombines TRBV12-5 with TRBJ2-1; unclear D gene. CDR1 and CDR2 (germline): LGHNT, FRNRAP. The V and J ends lost 4 bases and 0 bases respectively, with 19 bases between them. The length of the CDR3 is 18 residues. In DNA, the CDR3 is TGTGCTAGTGGTTACAACCTTGGGCAGCTCGGCTCCTACAATGAGCAGTTCTTC. Its protein is CASGYNLGQLGSYNEQFF. Complete variable domain (other parts from reference TRBV12-5 and TRBJ2-1): DARVTQTPRHKVTEMGQEVTMRCQPILGHNTVFWYRQTMMQGLELLAYFRNRAPLDDSGMPKDRFSAEMPDATLATLKIQPSEPRDSAVYFCASGYNLGQLGSYNEQFFGPGTRLTVL.

This sequence joins TRBV29-1 and TRBJ2-2; 7 bases line up with TRBD1. CDR1 is SQVTM and CDR2 is ANQGSEA in the germline V gene. V was clipped by 5 bases and J by 1 base; unmatched bases: 4. The CDR3 totals 14 residues. The CDR3 loop is CSVQDRLNTGELFF. The CDR3, as DNA: TGCAGCGTTCAGGACAGGCTGAACACCGGGGAGCTGTTTTTT.

This rearrangement joins TRBV7-9 to TRBJ1-2, with 8 bases aligning to TRBD1. The J segment lost 5 bases and the V segment lost 2 bases, leaving 4 bases of the junction unmatched. Germline assignment: CDR1 SEHNR and CDR2 FQNEAQ (reference sequence). CDR3 length: 14 residues. In DNA, the CDR3 is TGTGCCAGCAGCTTAACGGACAGGGTGTATGGCTACACCTTC. This codes for CASSLTDRVYGYTF. Based on the CDR3 plus reference TRBV7-9 and TRBJ1-2, the full variable domain is DTGVSQNPRHKITKRGQNVTFRCDPISEHNRLYWYRQTLGQGPEFLTYFQNEAQLEKSRLLSDRFSAERPKGSFSTLEIQRTEQGDSAMYLCASSLTDRVYGYTFGSGTRLTVV.

The CDR3 sequence is CASSAPIGELFF. The CDR3 DNA sequence: TGTGCCAGCAGCGCCCCTATCGGGGAGCTGTTTTTT. The V gene is TRBV5-6, the J gene TRBJ2-2, with D unclear. Germline CDR1 is SGHDT and CDR2 is YYEEEE. The germline V and J ends were trimmed by 4 bases and 7 bases, with 8 bases remaining between them. The CDR3 spans 12 residues. Combining the CDR3 with reference TRBV5-6 and TRBJ2-2 gives the whole variable domain DAGVTQSPTHLIKTRGQQVTLRCSPKSGHDTVSWYQQALGQGPQFIFQYYEEEERQRGNFPDRFSGHQFPNYSSELNVNALLLGDSALYLCASSAPIGELFFGEGSRLTVL.

CDR3 residues: CASSGPGGNTEAFF. DNA of the CDR3: TGTGCCAGCAGCGGGCCGGGGGGGAACACTGAAGCTTTCTTT. The rearrangement links TRBV9 to TRBJ1-1; possible D gene TRBD1, 5 bases. The CDR3 runs to 14 residues. V gave up 3 bases and J gave up 1 base, with 10 bases separating them. CDR1 is SGDLS, CDR2 YYNGEE, per germline.

This chain connects TRBV24-1 to TRBJ2-2; TRBD1 aligns across 7 bases. Germline assignment: CDR1 KGHDR and CDR2 SFDVKD. The CDR3 spans 15 residues. Germline trimming cut 7 bases from V and 1 base from J; bases unmatched to any gene: 5. Here the CDR3 reads CATSRTGENTGELFF. The DNA for the CDR3 is TGTGCCACCAGCCGAACAGGGGAGAACACCGGGGAGCTGTTTTTT.

The rearrangement joins TRBV6-5 to TRBJ1-2; 10 nucleotides align to TRBD1. The J segment lost 7 bases and the V segment lost 7 bases, leaving 12 bases of the junction unmatched. The CDR3 consists of 15 residues. Germline V gene sequence: CDR1 MNHEY, CDR2 SVGAGI. The CDR3 spells CASIPAGQGTSGYTF. CDR3 bases: TGTGCCAGCATCCCGGCGGGACAGGGGACGAGTGGCTACACCTTC.

The V gene is TRBV10-2, the J gene TRBJ2-1; a possible D gene is TRBD1 (5 bases). V lost 2 bases and J lost 5, with 7 bases in between. The germline V gene has CDR1 WSHSY and CDR2 SAAADI. There are 13 residues in the CDR3. CDR3 sequence (DNA): TGCGCCAGCAGTGAGGCAGGGAACAATGAGCAGTTCTTC. Protein product: CASSEAGNNEQFF.

V is TRBV7-9 and J is TRBJ2-1; TRBD1 matches 7 bases. Germline CDR1 reads SEHNR; CDR2 reads FQNEAQ (reference sequence). Trimming cost V 6 bases and J 9 bases; bases outside gene matches: 11. The CDR3 consists of 14 residues. In nucleotides, the CDR3 is TGTGCCAGCAGGACGGCGACAGGGTTTGGTGAGCAGTTCTTC. This gives the protein CASRTATGFGEQFF.

The chain carries TRBV27 and TRBJ2-7, with TRBD1 matching over 7 bases. J lost 0 bases, V lost 7 bases, and 6 bases had no gene match. Germline V gene sequence: CDR1 MNHEY, CDR2 SMNVEV (reference sequence). This CDR3 region has 14 residues. The CDR3 DNA follows: TGTGCCAGCAAGCGACAGGGTAGCTCCTACGAGCAGTACTTC. Translated, it gives CASKRQGSSYEQYF.

A single count supports this clone. The V gene is TRBV6-6, the J gene TRBJ2-1, with D perhaps TRBD2 (6 bases). The CDR3 contains 14 residues. With 1 base removed from V and 3 bases from J, the gap between germline ends came to 7 bases. From germline, CDR1 is MNHNY and CDR2 SVGAGI (reference sequence). The CDR3 protein is CASSYFGGYNEQFF. The CDR3 nucleotides read TGTGCCAGCAGTTACTTCGGGGGCTACAATGAGCAGTTCTTC.

The chain joins TRBV2 to TRBJ2-7; TRBD1 aligns across 10 bases. Germline trimming cut 8 bases from V and 3 bases from J; bases unmatched to any gene: 7. The germline CDR1 and CDR2 sequences are SNHLY and FYNNEI. This CDR3 has 14 amino acids. This chain's CDR3 is CASRTGTGVYEQYF. CDR3 bases: TGTGCCAGCCGTACCGGGACAGGGGTCTACGAGCAGTACTTC. The full variable domain, completed using reference TRBV2 and TRBJ2-7, is EPEVTQTPSHQVTQMGQEVILRCVPISNHLYFYWYRQILGQKVEFLVSFYNNEISEKSEIFDDQFSVERPDGSNFTLKIRSTKLEDSAMYFCASRTGTGVYEQYFGPGTRLTVT.

The rearrangement links TRBV5-1 to TRBJ2-1, with TRBD1 identical over 7 bases. Germline CDR1 SGHRS, CDR2 YFSETQ. Trimming removed 0 bases from V and 5 bases from J; junction bases left unmatched: 5. This CDR3 comprises 15 residues. In DNA form, the CDR3 reads TGCGCCAGCAGCTTGGTAGGGGGCGCCCACAATGAGCAGTTCTTC. Amino acids: CASSLVGGAHNEQFF.

This chain connects TRBV10-3 to TRBJ1-5; the D gene is possibly TRBD1 (5 bases). Germline CDR1 and CDR2: ENHRY and SYGVKD. V lost 0 bases and J 6 bases, leaving 9 bases between the germline ends. The CDR3 loop spans 14 amino acids. The CDR3 sequence: CAISESGGVQPQHF. CDR3 bases: TGTGCCATCAGTGAGTCGGGGGGTGTTCAGCCCCAGCATTTT.

J is TRBJ1-2 and V is TRBV2; D may be TRBD1 (5 bases). CDR3 length equals 15 residues. Germline assignment: CDR1 SNHLY and CDR2 FYNNEI. V was shortened by 8 bases and J by 0 bases, with 16 bases between the two germline ends. CDR3 DNA: TGTGCCAGCCCGGGTTGGAGGGACGCTAACTATGGCTACACCTTC. Translation: CASPGWRDANYGYTF.

About this clone: The same CDR3 can be traced to other DNA sequences in this sample. The chain uses TRBV30 and TRBJ1-2; D is ambiguous. V dropped 0 bases and J dropped 4 bases, with 3 bases sitting between them. This CDR3 spans 11 amino acids. Germline-derived CDR1 and CDR2 are GTSNPN and SVGIG (reference sequence). Here the CDR3 reads CAWSVSYGYTF. In DNA, the CDR3 is TGTGCCTGGAGTGTCAGCTATGGCTACACCTTC.

This chain uses TRBV6-5 with TRBJ1-5; 10 nucleotides match TRBD1. The CDR3 consists of 15 residues. The germline V gene has CDR1 MNHEY and CDR2 SVGAGI. Trimming at V came to 6 bases and at J to 4 bases, leaving 6 bases not matched to a gene. The CDR3 DNA reads as TGTGCCAGCAGAATGGGACAGGGGAAAAATCAGCCCCAGCATTTT. This gives the protein CASRMGQGKNQPQHF.

The chain employs TRBV28 and TRBJ1-5, with D perhaps TRBD1 (6 bases). Germline values: CDR1 MDHEN, CDR2 SYDVKM. Trimming stripped 8 bases from V and 4 bases from J, with 15 bases between. This CDR3 spans 14 amino acids. CDR3 sequence (DNA): TGTGCCAGCTCATTGCGGACAGCAAATCAGCCCCAGCATTTT. Residues: CASSLRTANQPQHF.

This clone was seen at least ten times. The CDR3 DNA sequence: TGTGCCAGCAGCGACAAGACAGGGACCTATGGCTACACCTTC. Its protein product is CASSDKTGTYGYTF. This chain connects TRBV11-2 to TRBJ1-2, with 7 bases that match TRBD1. V shed 5 bases and J 4 bases; nucleotides not matched to a gene: 7. The germline gives CDR1 SGHAT, CDR2 FQNNGV. CDR3 length: 14 amino acids.